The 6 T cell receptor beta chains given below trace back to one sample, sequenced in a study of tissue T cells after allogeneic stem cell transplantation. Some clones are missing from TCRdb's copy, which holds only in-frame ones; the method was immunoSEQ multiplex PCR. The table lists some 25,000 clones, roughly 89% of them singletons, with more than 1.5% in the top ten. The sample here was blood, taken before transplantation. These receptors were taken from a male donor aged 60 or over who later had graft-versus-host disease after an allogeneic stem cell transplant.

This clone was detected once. The CDR3 sequence: CASSEAVAGGPRKVFF. DNA of the CDR3: TGTGCCAGCAGTGAAGCGGTAGCGGGAGGGCCCCGCAAGGTGTTCTTC. The J gene is TRBJ2-1, the V gene TRBV25-1; 11 bases agree with TRBD2. This CDR3 contains 16 residues. Looked up from germline, CDR1 is MGHDK and CDR2 is SYGVNS. V lost 2 bases and J lost 15; bases outside the gene matches: 15.

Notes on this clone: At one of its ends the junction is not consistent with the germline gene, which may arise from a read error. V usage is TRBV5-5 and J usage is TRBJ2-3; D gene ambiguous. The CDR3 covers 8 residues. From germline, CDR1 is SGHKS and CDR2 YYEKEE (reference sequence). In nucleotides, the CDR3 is TGCTATCGAGATACGCAGTATTTT. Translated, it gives CYRDTQYF.

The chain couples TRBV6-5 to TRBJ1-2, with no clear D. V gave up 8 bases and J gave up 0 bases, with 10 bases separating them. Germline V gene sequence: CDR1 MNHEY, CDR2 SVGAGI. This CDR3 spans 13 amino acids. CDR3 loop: CASGGSPNYGYTF. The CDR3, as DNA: TGTGCCAGCGGCGGGTCGCCTAACTATGGCTACACCTTC.

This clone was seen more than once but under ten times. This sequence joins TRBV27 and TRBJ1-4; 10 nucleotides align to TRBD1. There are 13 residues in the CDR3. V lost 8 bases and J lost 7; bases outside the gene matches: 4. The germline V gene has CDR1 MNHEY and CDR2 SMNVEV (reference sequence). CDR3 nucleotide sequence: TGTGCCAGCTTAGACAGGGGGCTTGAAAAACTGTTTTTT. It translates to CASLDRGLEKLFF.

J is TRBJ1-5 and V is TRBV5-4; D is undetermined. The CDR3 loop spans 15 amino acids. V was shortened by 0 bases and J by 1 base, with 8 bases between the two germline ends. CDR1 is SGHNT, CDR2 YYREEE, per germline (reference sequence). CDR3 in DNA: TGTGCCAGCAGCTTGGGAGGGAACAGCAATCAGCCCCAGCATTTT. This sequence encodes CASSLGGNSNQPQHF.

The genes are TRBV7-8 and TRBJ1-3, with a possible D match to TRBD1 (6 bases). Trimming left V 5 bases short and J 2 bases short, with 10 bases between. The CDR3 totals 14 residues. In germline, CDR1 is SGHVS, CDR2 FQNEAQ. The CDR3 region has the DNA TGTGCCAGCAGCAAGGGGGGAGCTGGAAACACCATATATTTT. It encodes CASSKGGAGNTIYF.